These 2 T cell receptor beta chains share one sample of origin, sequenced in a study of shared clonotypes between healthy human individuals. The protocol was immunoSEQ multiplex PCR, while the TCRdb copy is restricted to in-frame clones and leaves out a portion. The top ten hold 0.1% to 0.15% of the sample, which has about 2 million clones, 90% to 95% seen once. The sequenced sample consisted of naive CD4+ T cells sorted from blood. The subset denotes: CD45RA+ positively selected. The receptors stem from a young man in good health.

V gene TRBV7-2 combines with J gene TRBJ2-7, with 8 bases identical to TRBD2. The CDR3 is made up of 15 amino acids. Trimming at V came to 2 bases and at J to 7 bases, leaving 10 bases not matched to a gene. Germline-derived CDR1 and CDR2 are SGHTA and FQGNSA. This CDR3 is CASSLFLAGGDEQYF. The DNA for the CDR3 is TGTGCCAGCAGCTTATTTCTTGCGGGAGGTGATGAGCAGTACTTC.

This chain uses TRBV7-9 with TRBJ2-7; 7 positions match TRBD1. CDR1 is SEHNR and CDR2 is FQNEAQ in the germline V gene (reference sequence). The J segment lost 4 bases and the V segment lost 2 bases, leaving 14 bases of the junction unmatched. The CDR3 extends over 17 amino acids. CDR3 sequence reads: CASSLLGPDRERYEQYF. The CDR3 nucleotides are TGTGCCAGCAGCTTATTAGGCCCCGACAGGGAACGGTACGAGCAGTACTTC.